The TCR beta chain described here comes from a study of blood T cell repertoires in COVID-19. Study in general: T cells, B-cell-depleted T cells, or PBMCs supplied cDNA or gDNA.

Authors' methods: How many nucleated cells were present was estimated from reference gene primer amplification. Measured with immunoSEQ multiplex PCR; TCRdb has only the in-frame clones, and not every one. V and J calls and clone size are copied from that table; D and trimming were computed from the DNA. The sample lists 52,000 or so clones, approximately 78% seen once, with roughly 6.4% in the top ten. J gave up 4 bases and V 5 bases, and 11 bases lay outside the gene matches. There are 15 residues in the CDR3. Germline V gene data show CDR1 as SGHVS and CDR2 as FQNEAQ. This clone is a singleton in its sample.

Sequenced material: peripheral blood. The clonotype originates from a human donor in a cohort sampled during active or convalescent COVID-19. The chain joins TRBV7-8 to TRBJ2-7, with 7 bases identical to TRBD2. The chain's CDR3 is CASSVRAGKEYEQYF. In DNA, the CDR3 is TGTGCCAGCAGCGTCCGAGCGGGAAAGGAGTACGAGCAGTACTTC.